This T cell receptor (beta chain) was identified in a study of response to subunit inactivated influenza vaccine. TCRdb re-called the RT-PCR reads with MiXCR, one entry per CDR3 protein. The sample consists of 650,000 to 700,000 distinct CDR3 sequences, approximately 14% of them appearing once. This clonotype was counted a few times. V was shortened by 0 bases and J by 0 bases, with 9 bases between the two germline ends. Germline loops: CDR1 LGHNA, CDR2 YSLEER. The CDR3 has 15 amino acids. Specimen: PBMCs from blood, collected less than 13 days after vaccination. The receptor's source is a man aged 50-59 years who received an inactivated influenza vaccine. The gene calls are TRBV4-3 and TRBJ2-7, with D tentatively TRBD1 (6 bases). For the CDR3, the DNA is TGCGCCAGCAGCCAAGATTACAGGGACTCCTACGAGCAGTACTTC. It translates to CASSQDYRDSYEQYF.